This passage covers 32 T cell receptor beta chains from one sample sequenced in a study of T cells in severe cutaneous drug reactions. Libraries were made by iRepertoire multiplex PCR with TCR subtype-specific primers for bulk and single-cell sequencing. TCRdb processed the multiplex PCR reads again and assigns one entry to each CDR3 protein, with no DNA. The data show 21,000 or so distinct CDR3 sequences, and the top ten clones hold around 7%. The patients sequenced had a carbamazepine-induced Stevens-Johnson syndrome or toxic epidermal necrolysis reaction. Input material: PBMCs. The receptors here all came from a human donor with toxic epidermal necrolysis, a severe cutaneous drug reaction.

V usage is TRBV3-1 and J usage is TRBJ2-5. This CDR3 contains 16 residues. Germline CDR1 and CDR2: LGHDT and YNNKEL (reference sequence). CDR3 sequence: CASSQDGSTYQETQYF.

The CDR3 sequence: CASSPRVLYGYTF. The V and J genes are TRBV28 and TRBJ1-2. Germline CDR1 and CDR2: MDHEN and SYDVKM. The CDR3 totals 13 residues.

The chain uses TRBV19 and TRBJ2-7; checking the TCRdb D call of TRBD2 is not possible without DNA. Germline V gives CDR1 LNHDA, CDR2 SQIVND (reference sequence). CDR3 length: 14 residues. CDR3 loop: CASKTASGSYEQYF.

This chain's CDR3 is CASSQGPGLTYNEQFF. V is TRBV4-3 and J is TRBJ2-1; TCRdb proposes TRBD2, but this gene call is untestable without DNA. The length of the CDR3 is 16 residues. CDR1 LGHNA and CDR2 YSLEER come from the germline V gene.

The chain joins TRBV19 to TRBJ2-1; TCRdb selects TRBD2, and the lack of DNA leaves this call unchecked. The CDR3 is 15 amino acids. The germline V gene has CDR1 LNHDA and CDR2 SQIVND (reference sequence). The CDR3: CASSPEVAGVNEQFF.

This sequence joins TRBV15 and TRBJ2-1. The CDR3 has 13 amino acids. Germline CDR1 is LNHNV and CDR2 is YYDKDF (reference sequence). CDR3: CATSEESYNEQFF.

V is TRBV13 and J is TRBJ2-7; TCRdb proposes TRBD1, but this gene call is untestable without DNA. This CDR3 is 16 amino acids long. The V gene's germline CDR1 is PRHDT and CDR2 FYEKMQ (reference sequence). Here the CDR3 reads CASSLEVGGSSYEQYF.

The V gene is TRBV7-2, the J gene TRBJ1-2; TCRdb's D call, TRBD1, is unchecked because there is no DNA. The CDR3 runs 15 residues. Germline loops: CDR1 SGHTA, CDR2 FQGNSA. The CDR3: CASSLDMGQGQGYTF.

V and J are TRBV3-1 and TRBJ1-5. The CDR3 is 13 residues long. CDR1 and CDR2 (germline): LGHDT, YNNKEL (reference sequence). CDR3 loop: CASSQAGNQPQHF.

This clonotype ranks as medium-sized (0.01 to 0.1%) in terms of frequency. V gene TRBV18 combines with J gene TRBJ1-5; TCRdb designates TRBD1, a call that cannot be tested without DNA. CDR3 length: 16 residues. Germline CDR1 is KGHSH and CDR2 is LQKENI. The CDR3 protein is CASSPGPVRNGQPQHF.

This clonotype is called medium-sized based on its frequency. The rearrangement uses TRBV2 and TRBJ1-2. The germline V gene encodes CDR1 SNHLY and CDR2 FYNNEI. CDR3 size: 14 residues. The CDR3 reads CASSERGRSSGYTF. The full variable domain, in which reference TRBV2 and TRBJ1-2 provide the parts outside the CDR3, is EPEVTQTPSHQVTQMGQEVILRCVPISNHLYFYWYRQILGQKVEFLVSFYNNEISEKSEIFDDQFSVERPDGSNFTLKIRSTKLEDSAMYFCASSERGRSSGYTFGSGTRLTVV.

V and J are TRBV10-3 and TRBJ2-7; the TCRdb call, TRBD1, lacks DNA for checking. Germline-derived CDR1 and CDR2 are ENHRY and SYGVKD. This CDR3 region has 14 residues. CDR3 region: CAISESQGLYEQYF.

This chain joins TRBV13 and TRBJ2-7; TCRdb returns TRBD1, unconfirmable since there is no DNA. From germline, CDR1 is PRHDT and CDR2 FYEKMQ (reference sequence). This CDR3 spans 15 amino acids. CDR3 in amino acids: CASSFTGAESYEQYF.

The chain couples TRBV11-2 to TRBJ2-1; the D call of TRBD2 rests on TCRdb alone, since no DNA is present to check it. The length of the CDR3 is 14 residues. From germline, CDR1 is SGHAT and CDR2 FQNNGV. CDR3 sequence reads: CASSIKGAAREQFF.

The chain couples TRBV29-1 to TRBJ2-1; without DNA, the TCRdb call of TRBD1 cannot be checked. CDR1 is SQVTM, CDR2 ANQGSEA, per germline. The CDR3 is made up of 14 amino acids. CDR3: CSVEGGTQINEQFF.

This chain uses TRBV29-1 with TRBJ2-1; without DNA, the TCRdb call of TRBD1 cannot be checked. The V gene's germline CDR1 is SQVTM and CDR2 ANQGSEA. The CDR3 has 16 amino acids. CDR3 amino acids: CSVEAPNRISYNEQFF.

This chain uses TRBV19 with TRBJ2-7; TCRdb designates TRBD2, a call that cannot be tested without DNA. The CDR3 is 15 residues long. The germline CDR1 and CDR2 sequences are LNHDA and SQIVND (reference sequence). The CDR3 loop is CASSRASGSLNEQYF.

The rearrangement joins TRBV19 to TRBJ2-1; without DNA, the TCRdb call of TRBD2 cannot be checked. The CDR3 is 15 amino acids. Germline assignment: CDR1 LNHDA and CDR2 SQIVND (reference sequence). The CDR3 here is CASNNLAGGRDEQFF.

CDR3 region: CSAREEYRGRQPQHF. V usage is TRBV20-1 and J usage is TRBJ1-5; TCRdb selects TRBD1, and the lack of DNA leaves this call unchecked. Looked up from germline, CDR1 is DFQATT and CDR2 is SNEGSKA (reference sequence). The CDR3 runs 15 residues.

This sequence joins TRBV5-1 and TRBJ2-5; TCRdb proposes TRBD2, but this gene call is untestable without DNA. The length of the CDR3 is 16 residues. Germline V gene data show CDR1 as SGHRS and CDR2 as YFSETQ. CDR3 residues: CASSPGLAGVKETQYF.

The CDR3: CASSFDLPTDTQYF. This chain uses TRBV28 with TRBJ2-3. Germline values: CDR1 MDHEN, CDR2 SYDVKM. The CDR3 runs to 14 residues.

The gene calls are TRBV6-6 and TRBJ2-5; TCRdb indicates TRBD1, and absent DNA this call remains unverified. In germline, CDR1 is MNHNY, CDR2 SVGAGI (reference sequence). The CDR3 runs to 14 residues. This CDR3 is CASSPRDPQETQYF.

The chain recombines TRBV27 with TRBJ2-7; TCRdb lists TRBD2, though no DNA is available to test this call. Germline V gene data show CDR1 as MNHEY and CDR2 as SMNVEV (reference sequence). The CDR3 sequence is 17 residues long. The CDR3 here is CASSFGLAGGPRGEQYF.

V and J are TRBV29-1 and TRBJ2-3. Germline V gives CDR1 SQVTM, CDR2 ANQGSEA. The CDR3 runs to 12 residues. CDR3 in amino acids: CSVEYAADTQYF.

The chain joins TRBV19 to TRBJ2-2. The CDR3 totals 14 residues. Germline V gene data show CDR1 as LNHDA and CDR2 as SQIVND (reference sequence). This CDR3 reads CASSIRANTGELFF.

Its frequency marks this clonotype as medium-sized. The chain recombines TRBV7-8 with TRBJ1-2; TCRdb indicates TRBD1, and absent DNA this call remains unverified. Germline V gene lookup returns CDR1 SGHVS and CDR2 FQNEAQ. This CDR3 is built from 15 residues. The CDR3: CASSFDSAISYGYTF.

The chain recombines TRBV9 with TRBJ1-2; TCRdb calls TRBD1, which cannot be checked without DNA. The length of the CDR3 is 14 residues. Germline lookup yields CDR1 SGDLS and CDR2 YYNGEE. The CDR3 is CASSPGQGAQGYTF.

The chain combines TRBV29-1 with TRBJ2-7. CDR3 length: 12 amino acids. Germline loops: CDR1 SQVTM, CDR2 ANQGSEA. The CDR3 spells CSVDFGVYEQYF.

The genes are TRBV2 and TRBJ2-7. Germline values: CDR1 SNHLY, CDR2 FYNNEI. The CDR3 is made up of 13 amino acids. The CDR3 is CASSLDHTYEQYF.

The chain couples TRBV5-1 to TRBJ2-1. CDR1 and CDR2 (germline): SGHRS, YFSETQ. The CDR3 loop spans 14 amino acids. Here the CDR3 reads CASSLKVALNEQFF.

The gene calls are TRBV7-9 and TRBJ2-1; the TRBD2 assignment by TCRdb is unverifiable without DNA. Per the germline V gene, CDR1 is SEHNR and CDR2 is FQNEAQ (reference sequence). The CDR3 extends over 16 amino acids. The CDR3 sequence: CASSLIFAGSYNEQFF.

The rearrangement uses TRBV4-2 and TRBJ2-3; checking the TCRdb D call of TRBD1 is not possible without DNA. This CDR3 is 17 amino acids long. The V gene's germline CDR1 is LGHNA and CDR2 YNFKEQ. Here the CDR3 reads CASSQEQGALSTDTQYF.